This T cell receptor beta chain was sequenced for a study of immune heterogeneity within non-small cell lung tumors. Bulk tumor genomic DNA constituted the template, at 550 to 750 ng per sample. Each primary tumor yielded several biopsies, collected far apart from one another at surgery. The cohort was untreated, with newly diagnosed non-small cell lung cancer undergoing curative surgery. Study findings and constraints: Statistically, local T-cell clonality exhibited a moderate yet significant correlation with local tumor mutational burden (R roughly 0.34). Recurrence of the same dominant CDR3 beta clonotypes was seen across tumor sites within a patient, and site-unique high-frequency clones were present alongside them.

Deletions cut 4 bases from V and 2 bases from J, with 12 bases between. Germline V gene data show CDR1 as PRHDT and CDR2 as FYEKMQ (reference sequence). This CDR3 spans 14 amino acids. This clonotype was found many times. Its specificity is unknown. Multiplex PCR amplified TCR beta CDR3 with 32 V and 13 J primers. TCRdb reprocessed the multiplex PCR reads via MiXCR and lists one record per CDR3 protein. The sample shows about 22,000 distinct CDR3 sequences, 27% of them seen only once. The sample consisted of lung tumor tissue. The chain carries TRBV13 and TRBJ2-7; no firm D call. This clonotype originated in a man aged 40-49 years with non-small cell lung cancer. The CDR3 loop reads CASSSPLSPYEQYF. The CDR3 DNA reads as TGTGCCAGCAGCTCGCCGCTCAGTCCCTACGAGCAGTACTTC.